The 30 T cell receptor beta chains listed next were all sequenced from one sample in a study of blood T cell repertoires in COVID-19. The protocol was immunoSEQ multiplex PCR, while the TCRdb copy is restricted to in-frame clones and leaves out a portion. The profile covers about 200,000 clones, with 88% appearing a single time and around 1.5% taken by the ten largest. The sample comprised peripheral blood. All receptors come from a man in his late teens or twenties with active or convalescent COVID-19.

The V gene is TRBV7-9, the J gene TRBJ1-6; 8 nucleotides agree with TRBD1. Trimming took 6 bases from V and 5 from J; bases not matched to a gene: 9. This CDR3 spans 16 amino acids. Germline CDR1 SEHNR, CDR2 FQNEAQ (reference sequence). CDR3 in amino acids: CASSRTGTEDNSPLHF. CDR3 bases: TGTGCCAGCAGTCGGACAGGGACTGAGGATAATTCACCCCTCCACTTT.

The J gene is TRBJ1-2, the V gene TRBV19; a weak D match, TRBD1 (5 bases). The CDR3 consists of 16 residues. Per the germline V gene, CDR1 is LNHDA and CDR2 is SQIVND (reference sequence). V lost 3 bases and J 8 bases, leaving 22 bases between the germline ends. The DNA of the CDR3 is TGTGCCAGTAGTATCCTCGACCTGGGGGGAGCGTACGGCTACACCTTC. This sequence encodes CASSILDLGGAYGYTF.

The rearrangement joins TRBV19 to TRBJ1-1; D not certain. Trimming removed 1 base from V and 1 base from J, with 7 bases in between. This CDR3 has 14 amino acids. Germline lookup yields CDR1 LNHDA and CDR2 SQIVND (reference sequence). CDR3 in amino acids: CASSIGRGNTEAFF. The CDR3 region has the DNA TGTGCCAGTAGTATAGGGAGAGGGAACACTGAAGCTTTCTTT.

This clone was counted between two and nine times. The rearrangement links TRBV19 to TRBJ1-4, with 8 nucleotides matching TRBD1. This CDR3 contains 15 residues. Germline CDR1 LNHDA, CDR2 SQIVND (reference sequence). Trimming at V came to 6 bases and at J to 4 bases, leaving 7 bases not matched to a gene. The CDR3 region has the DNA TGTGCCAGTAGCAACAGGGGGGACTATAATGAAAAACTGTTTTTT. It yields the protein CASSNRGDYNEKLFF.

The chain uses TRBV7-3 and TRBJ1-1; D not certain. CDR1 is SGHTA and CDR2 is FQGTGA in the germline V gene. The CDR3 has 14 amino acids. The germline V and J ends were trimmed by 2 bases and 5 bases, with 12 bases remaining between them. As DNA, the CDR3 is TGTGCCAGCAGCTTACACCGGGGAGCGACTGAAGCTTTCTTT. Its protein product is CASSLHRGATEAFF.

V usage is TRBV5-1 and J usage is TRBJ1-1, with D uncertain. This CDR3 is built from 15 residues. Germline values: CDR1 SGHRS, CDR2 YFSETQ. V lost 1 base to trimming and J lost 2 bases, with 12 bases between them. The CDR3 reads CASSLLSSQNTEAFF. CDR3 DNA sequence: TGCGCCAGCAGCTTGTTGTCATCCCAAAACACTGAAGCTTTCTTT.

The chain combines TRBV19 with TRBJ1-2, with 8 bases that match TRBD1. This CDR3 is built from 15 residues. The germline gives CDR1 LNHDA, CDR2 SQIVND (reference sequence). Trimming at V came to 2 bases and at J to 5 bases, leaving 7 bases not matched to a gene. Here the CDR3 reads CASSITPRTGYGYTF. For the CDR3, the DNA is TGTGCCAGTAGTATAACCCCAAGGACAGGGTATGGCTACACCTTC.

The chain has TRBV9 and TRBJ2-1, with TRBD2 matching 9 bases. This CDR3 has 15 amino acids. Germline V gene lookup returns CDR1 SGDLS and CDR2 YYNGEE. With 3 bases clipped from V and 0 bases from J, the junction kept 1 base outside the gene matches. The CDR3 DNA follows: TGTGCCAGCAGCGGTAGCGGGAGCTCCTACAATGAGCAGTTCTTC. Translating gives CASSGSGSSYNEQFF.

The CDR3 DNA is TGTGCCTGGAACGTAGGGGGCGATCAGCCCCAGCATTTT. Amino acids: CAWNVGGDQPQHF. The rearrangement links TRBV30 to TRBJ1-5; 7 bases fit TRBD1. V trimming: 4 bases; J trimming: 5 bases; junction bases outside the gene matches: 5. Germline CDR1 and CDR2: GTSNPN and SVGIG (reference sequence). The CDR3 runs 13 residues.

The V and J genes are TRBV21-1 and TRBJ2-3; the tabulated D call, TRBD1, remains unverified against the DNA. TRBV21-1 corresponds to a pseudogene. The CDR3 covers 16 residues. The CDR3 DNA reads TGTGCCAGCAACCCTCCGGGGGACAGACGCACAGATACGCAGTATTTT. It specifies CASNPPGDRRTDTQYF.

The V and J genes are TRBV12-3 or TRBV12-4 and TRBJ1-1, with 7 bases aligning to TRBD1. The CDR3 is 13 residues long. Trimming took 6 bases from V and 4 from J; bases not matched to a gene: 5. CDR3 region: CASSRDRATEAFF. In nucleotides, the CDR3 is TGTGCCAGCAGCCGCGACAGGGCCACTGAAGCTTTCTTT.

The chain uses TRBV15 and TRBJ2-5; D may be TRBD2 (7 bases). Trimming stripped 0 bases from V and 1 base from J, with 9 bases between. The CDR3 has 15 amino acids. Germline assignment: CDR1 LNHNV and CDR2 YYDKDF (reference sequence). This chain's CDR3 is CATSRDRGAQETQYF. CDR3 DNA sequence: TGTGCCACCAGCAGAGATCGGGGGGCCCAAGAGACCCAGTACTTC.

This clone appeared once. This rearrangement joins TRBV30 to TRBJ1-4, with TRBD1 matching 7 bases. Germline V gives CDR1 GTSNPN, CDR2 SVGIG (reference sequence). Unmatched junction bases numbered 7, after V lost 7 bases and J lost 5 bases. This CDR3 has 13 amino acids. The CDR3 spells CAFSTGKNEKLFF. As DNA, the CDR3 is TGTGCCTTTTCGACAGGGAAAAATGAAAAACTGTTTTTT.

This clone was detected once. The V and J genes are TRBV27 and TRBJ1-5; D uncertain. CDR1 is MNHEY, CDR2 SMNVEV, per germline (reference sequence). V dropped 2 bases and J dropped 2 bases, with 7 bases sitting between them. The CDR3 runs 14 residues. CDR3 sequence reads: CASSLRTGNQPQHF. The CDR3 coding sequence is TGTGCCAGCAGTTTACGAACAGGCAATCAGCCCCAGCATTTT.

V is TRBV18 and J is TRBJ1-1, with D perhaps TRBD1 (6 bases). The CDR3 is 15 amino acids. Deletions cut 5 bases from V and 2 bases from J, with 15 bases between. Germline V gives CDR1 KGHSH, CDR2 LQKENI. The CDR3 bases are TGTGCCAGCTCAACATCCCGGACAGAAAACACTGAAGCTTTCTTT. Amino acid sequence: CASSTSRTENTEAFF. Filled out from reference TRBV18 and TRBJ1-1, the complete variable domain reads NAGVMQNPRHLVRRRGQEARLRCSPMKGHSHVYWYRQLPEEGLKFMVYLQKENIIDESGMPKERFSAEFPKEGPSILRIQQVVRGDSAAYFCASSTSRTENTEAFFGQGTRLTVV.

The DNA of the CDR3 is TGTGCCAGCAGTCCCGGACTAGCGGGCCTTTTGCTGGAGACCCAGTACTTC. Amino acids: CASSPGLAGLLLETQYF. The J gene is TRBJ2-5, the V gene TRBV6-2 or TRBV6-3, with 11 bases aligning to TRBD2. Germline values: CDR1 MNHEY, CDR2 SVGEGT. The trim removed 5 bases at V and 5 bases at J, leaving 13 bases unmatched. The CDR3 covers 17 residues.

This chain links TRBV15 with TRBJ1-4; D is unresolved. The germline V gene encodes CDR1 LNHNV and CDR2 YYDKDF (reference sequence). The CDR3 extends over 13 amino acids. Trimming cost V 5 bases and J 8 bases, with 12 bases left between them. The CDR3 here is CATSLDGGEKLFF. CDR3 in DNA: TGTGCCACCAGCTTGGACGGAGGGGAAAAACTGTTTTTT.

This chain joins TRBV4-1 and TRBJ2-3, with 7 bases aligning to TRBD1. The CDR3 loop spans 14 amino acids. The germline gives CDR1 MGHRA, CDR2 YSYEKL. With V trimmed by 8 bases and J by 7 bases, 12 bases remained unmatched. CDR3 region: CASAGRGGVYTQYF. DNA for the CDR3: TGCGCCAGCGCTGGGAGAGGGGGCGTGTATACGCAGTATTTT.

The count of this clone is one. The chain recombines TRBV3-1 (or the pseudogene TRBV3-2) with TRBJ2-5; D gene ambiguous. Germline V CDR1 and CDR2: LGHDT, YNNKEL (reference sequence). V lost 4 bases to trimming and J lost 5 bases, with 14 bases between them. The CDR3 consists of 14 residues. The CDR3 coding sequence is TGTGCCAGCAGCCCTCTCAGAGGTGCCGAGACCCAGTACTTC. This gives the protein CASSPLRGAETQYF.

This rearrangement joins TRBV3-1 (or the pseudogene TRBV3-2) to TRBJ1-6; TRBD1 matches at 10 bases. The V gene end was trimmed by 1 base and the J gene end by 7 bases; junction bases not matched to a gene: 7. Germline V gene sequence: CDR1 LGHDT, CDR2 YNNKEL (reference sequence). This CDR3 is built from 17 residues. The CDR3 here is CASSQAGQGLRNSPLHF. CDR3 nucleotides: TGTGCCAGCAGCCAAGCGGGACAGGGGTTACGCAATTCACCCCTCCACTTT.

The sample holds one count of this clone. The V gene is TRBV30, the J gene TRBJ1-6, with D tentatively TRBD1 (5 bases). The CDR3 sequence is 16 residues long. Germline-derived CDR1 and CDR2 are GTSNPN and SVGIG (reference sequence). Trimming left V 2 bases short and J 7 bases short, with 18 bases between. CDR3 nucleotide sequence: TGTGCCTGGAGTAGAACTCGGACAACGCCGAATTCACCCCTCCACTTT. It specifies CAWSRTRTTPNSPLHF. Variable domain in full (rest from reference TRBV30 and TRBJ1-6): SQTIHQWPATLVQPVGSPLSLECTVEGTSNPNLYWYRQAAGRGLQLLFYSVGIGQISSEVPQNLSASRPQDRQFILSSKKLLLSDSGFYLCAWSRTRTTPNSPLHFGNGTRLTVT.

The chain recombines TRBV5-1 with TRBJ1-1; 9 bases line up with TRBD1. This CDR3 has 14 amino acids. Germline V gene lookup returns CDR1 SGHRS and CDR2 YFSETQ. V trimming: 0 bases; J trimming: 5 bases; junction bases outside the gene matches: 2. CDR3 bases: TGCGCCAGCAGCTTGGACAGGGGGCTGACTGAAGCTTTCTTT. Its translation is CASSLDRGLTEAFF.

The V and J genes are TRBV5-1 and TRBJ1-5, with TRBD1 as a possible D gene (5 bases). Germline values: CDR1 SGHRS, CDR2 YFSETQ. The length of the CDR3 is 14 residues. Trimming removed 4 bases from V and 4 bases from J, with 12 bases in between. As DNA, the CDR3 is TGCGCCAGCAGCCGCGACGGGGGGAATCAGCCCCAGCATTTT. It codes for CASSRDGGNQPQHF.

This clone has only a few counts. The chain is built from TRBV12-3 or TRBV12-4 and TRBJ1-1; 7 positions agree with TRBD1. The CDR3 is made up of 13 amino acids. Trimming removed 5 bases from V and 6 bases from J; junction bases left unmatched: 6. CDR3 bases: TGTGCCAGCAGTAAACAGGGGTACGCTGAAGCTTTCTTT. The encoded protein is CASSKQGYAEAFF.

The chain combines TRBV3-1 (or the pseudogene TRBV3-2) with TRBJ2-5, with 13 bases matching TRBD2. V was clipped by 3 bases and J by 1 base; unmatched bases: 2. The CDR3 is 16 residues long. CDR1 is LGHDT, CDR2 YNNKEL, per germline (reference sequence). CDR3: CASSQTSGGRQETQYF. The CDR3 bases are TGTGCCAGCAGCCAGACTAGCGGGGGGCGCCAAGAGACCCAGTACTTC.

As for this clone: This sample includes further DNA sequences coding for the same CDR3. The CDR3 DNA reads as TGCGCCAGCAGCTTGGGAGGCAACACTGAAGCTTTCTTT. It specifies CASSLGGNTEAFF. This chain uses TRBV5-1 with TRBJ1-1; D is ambiguous. The CDR3 consists of 13 residues. Germline CDR1 SGHRS, CDR2 YFSETQ. The V and J ends lost 0 bases and 2 bases respectively, with 5 bases between them.

The J gene is TRBJ2-3, the V gene TRBV29-1; 10 bases line up with TRBD2. J was trimmed by 3 bases and V by 7 bases; bases with no gene match: 7. Per germline, CDR1 SQVTM and CDR2 ANQGSEA. The CDR3 consists of 14 residues. This CDR3 is CSAYKLAGTDTQYF. In DNA, the CDR3 is TGCAGCGCCTACAAACTAGCGGGGACAGATACGCAGTATTTT.

The CDR3 DNA is TGTGCCAGCAGCGTAAGGGCTAGCAGAACAGATACGCAGTATTTT. As protein: CASSVRASRTDTQYF. This chain connects TRBV9 to TRBJ2-3, with a weak D call TRBD2 (5 bases). The V end lost 1 base, the J end lost 3 bases, and 12 bases lay between the germline ends. There are 15 residues in the CDR3. CDR1 is SGDLS, CDR2 YYNGEE, per germline.

A remark on this clone: One junction end disagrees with the germline gene, perhaps due to a read error. V and J are TRBV6-1 and TRBJ1-4, with TRBD1 matching over 7 bases. In germline, CDR1 is MNHNS, CDR2 SASEGT. The CDR3 runs 15 residues. The CDR3: CASSQAGGSVEKLFF. The CDR3 bases are TGTGCCAGCAGTCAAGCAGGGGGTAGCGTTGAAAAACTGTTTTTT.

This chain links TRBV25-1 with TRBJ1-1; D ambiguous. The CDR3 has 17 residues. Germline assignment: CDR1 MGHDK and CDR2 SYGVNS. Trimming took off 1 base at V and 1 base at J, with 16 bases between the two ends. The CDR3 spells CASSESAYGPGNTEAFF. In DNA, the CDR3 is TGTGCCAGCAGTGAATCCGCCTATGGCCCGGGGAACACTGAAGCTTTCTTT.